One TCR beta chain is described in this entry. This clone has more than one count but fewer than ten. Its cognate antigen has yet to be identified. Base quality data are lacking; no much larger clone is found one base away. CDR1 and CDR2 are drawn from the germline V gene: MGHRA, YSYEKL. The CDR3 starts with the cysteine, ends with the phenylalanine, and has 17 residues. Just the 51-base CDR3 DNA is kept, in frame starting at base 1. Relative to germline, V is 1 base shorter and J is 0 bases shorter, with 12 bases between their ends. Patients with a history of autoimmune disease or receiving systemic immunosuppression were excluded from the trial. Peripheral blood for TCR sequencing was drawn from every dose cohort at baseline, at cycle 4 day 1 and at cycle 7 day 1. The samples were drawn from a first-in-human, open-label, multicenter phase I dose-escalation trial of ivuxolimab. Adults with locally advanced or metastatic melanoma, renal cell, hepatocellular, or head and neck squamous cell carcinoma were enrolled in the trial. Before TCR sequencing, CD4+ and CD8+ T cells were separately sorted from peripheral blood.

This entry is derived from a study of OX40 agonist ivuxolimab in advanced cancers. Broadly, across the study: Ivuxolimab, which targeted the costimulatory receptor OX40 (CD134), was an agonistic, fully human IgG2 monoclonal antibody. Intravenous ivuxolimab was administered to patients every 2 weeks at six dose levels: 0.01, 0.1, 0.3, 1.5, 3 and 10 mg/kg. Of the roughly 51 dose-escalation patients, hepatocellular carcinoma was present in roughly 19, melanoma in roughly 15, renal cell carcinoma in 9 and head and neck cancer in 9. The dose-escalation cohort was about 83% male with a mean age of approximately 59 years, ranging from about 20 to 80. Patients were allowed to have had prior anti-PD-1, anti-PD-L1 or anti-CTLA-4 therapy, and 30% to 40% of the dose-escalation patients had been treated with checkpoint inhibitors. Partial responses occurred in three dose-escalation patients, of whom one had hepatocellular carcinoma and two had cutaneous melanoma. The purpose of peripheral TCRbeta sequencing was to test whether ivuxolimab changed TCR sequence diversity and led to clonal T-cell expansion. The paper describes the monotherapy dose-escalation part (N ≈ 49 patients) of the phase I trial of ivuxolimab.

Genomic DNA was isolated from the sorted cells so that the TCRbeta CDR3 region could be sequenced. TCRbeta CDR3 regions were sequenced using the immunoSEQ Assay. Sourced from immuneACCESS, this table was stored by TCRdb with only in-frame sequences that have V and J called. A share of the clones is absent; for the studies checked, an unresolved V gene accounts for under half, and the remainder has no known explanation. The sample table shows roughly 70,000 clones, and 75% to 90% are seen once. Of the sample, roughly 4% falls within the top ten clones. The research as a whole found: Low levels of normalized T-cell clonal expansion were also seen in some patients who did not respond. Clonal expansion of both CD4+ and CD8+ blood T cells was observed from baseline to week 6 at doses 0.1 to 3.0 mg/kg. Which antigens the clonally expanded peripheral T cells were specific for was not determined. After ivuxolimab, expanded clones were on average more numerous among CD8+ T cells than among CD4+ T cells. In partial responders in the 0.1-3.0 mg/kg groups, normalized peripheral clonal expansion was found to be among the lowest, especially among CD8+ T cells.

The clonotype originates from an adult with an advanced solid tumor such as melanoma, head and neck, liver or kidney cancer. The source material was CD4+ or CD8+ T cells sorted from blood, sampled in a trial of the OX40 agonist ivuxolimab. Rearrangement joined TRBV4-1 to TRBJ2-2, with no D gene named confidently. CDR3 region: CASSQAPDPANTGELFF. At the DNA level, the sequence is TGCGCCAGCAGCCAAGCTCCAGACCCCGCGAACACCGGGGAGCTGTTTTTT.